The 19 T cell receptor beta chains below all came from one sample that was sequenced in a study of T cell changes during pregnancy in multiple sclerosis (dated by TCRdb to the late 2010s). The library was made by the immunoSEQ multiplex PCR assay. TCRdb stores this immuneACCESS table with in-frame sequences only. Part of the clones is absent; in the studies checked, under half of the shortfall reflects unresolved V genes, and no reason is known for the rest. Counted in this sample were about 73,000 clones; approximately 92% of them appeared once. The biggest ten clones account for about 2.8% of the sample. The specimen comprised peripheral blood, sampled in the third trimester of pregnancy. These receptors all come from a female donor in good health, enrolled as a control in a pregnancy study.

This clone was recorded a few times. The rearrangement links TRBV7-9 to TRBJ1-1; D unresolved. Trimming cost V 1 base and J 5 bases, with 8 bases left between them. The CDR3 runs 13 residues. CDR1 is SEHNR and CDR2 is FQNEAQ in the germline V gene (reference sequence). CDR3 sequence reads: CASSLGQRTEAFF. CDR3 sequence (DNA): TGTGCCAGCAGCTTAGGGCAACGTACTGAAGCTTTCTTT.

The rearrangement uses TRBV11-3 and TRBJ2-3; D is perhaps TRBD1 (6 bases). CDR3 size: 14 residues. Germline V gene lookup returns CDR1 SGHNT and CDR2 YENEEA. V dropped 4 bases and J dropped 3 bases, with 11 bases sitting between them. In DNA, the CDR3 is TGTGCCAGCAGCTCACAGGGCCCTACAGATACGCAGTATTTT. This codes for CASSSQGPTDTQYF. Full variable domain (rest looked up from reference TRBV11-3 and TRBJ2-3): EAGVVQSPRYKIIEKKQPVAFWCNPISGHNTLYWYLQNLGQGPELLIRYENEEAVDDSQLPKDRFSAERLKGVDSTLKIQPAELGDSAVYLCASSSQGPTDTQYFGPGTRLTVL.

V usage is TRBV7-9 and J usage is TRBJ1-5, with 7 bases aligning to TRBD1. V shed 8 bases and J 4 bases; nucleotides not matched to a gene: 5. Germline lookup yields CDR1 SEHNR and CDR2 FQNEAQ (reference sequence). This CDR3 is built from 13 residues. The CDR3 here is CASHGTVNQPQHF. The CDR3, as DNA: TGTGCCAGCCATGGGACAGTGAATCAGCCCCAGCATTTT.

V is TRBV28 and J is TRBJ1-5; D not certain. Germline CDR1 MDHEN, CDR2 SYDVKM. This CDR3 has 16 residues. Trimming stripped 3 bases from V and 7 bases from J, with 19 bases between. The CDR3 DNA reads TGTGCCAGCAGTTTTCTCCCCCGAGTGAGTTTCCAGCCCCAGCATTTT. Its translation is CASSFLPRVSFQPQHF.

V usage is TRBV28 and J usage is TRBJ2-3; 8 nucleotides match TRBD2. The CDR3 extends over 14 amino acids. CDR1 is MDHEN and CDR2 is SYDVKM in the germline V gene. The J segment lost 3 bases and the V segment lost 7 bases, leaving 6 bases of the junction unmatched. The DNA of the CDR3 is TGTGCCAGCAAACGGGGGGGCGATACAGATACGCAGTATTTT. Its protein is CASKRGGDTDTQYF.

The CDR3 reads CASSWTSGVQGTDTQYF. CDR3 bases: TGTGCCAGCAGCTGGACTAGCGGGGTACAAGGCACAGATACGCAGTATTTT. The genes are TRBV5-6 and TRBJ2-3; 12 bases align to TRBD2. The V gene's germline CDR1 is SGHDT and CDR2 YYEEEE. V lost 3 bases to trimming and J lost 1 base; unmatched junction nucleotides: 6. The CDR3 totals 17 residues.

This chain links TRBV2 with TRBJ2-7, with D unclear. The V and J ends lost 5 bases and 0 bases respectively, with 14 bases between them. Germline CDR1 and CDR2: SNHLY and FYNNEI. The length of the CDR3 is 15 residues. The CDR3 here is CASSPTPMSSYEQYF. The CDR3 DNA reads as TGTGCCAGCAGTCCTACGCCCATGAGCTCCTACGAGCAGTACTTC.

The chain combines TRBV7-8 with TRBJ2-7; 10 nucleotides match TRBD2. CDR3 size: 16 residues. Trimming cost V 2 bases and J 2 bases; bases outside gene matches: 6. From germline, CDR1 is SGHVS and CDR2 FQNEAQ. The CDR3 is CASSLSASGGTYEQYF. CDR3 nucleotides: TGTGCCAGCAGCTTATCGGCTAGCGGGGGCACCTACGAGCAGTACTTC. The full variable domain, its missing parts supplied by reference TRBV7-8 and TRBJ2-7, is GAGVSQSPRYKVAKRGQDVALRCDPISGHVSLFWYQQALGQGPEFLTYFQNEAQLDKSGLPSDRFFAERPEGSVSTLKIQRTQQEDSAVYLCASSLSASGGTYEQYFGPGTRLTVT.

In its sample, this clone was seen a few times. This chain joins TRBV6-4 and TRBJ2-3; 9 bases fit TRBD2. Germline loops: CDR1 MRHNA, CDR2 SNTAGT. Germline trimming cut 5 bases from V and 4 bases from J; bases unmatched to any gene: 7. The length of the CDR3 is 15 residues. CDR3 loop: CASSPVAGASDTQYF. For the CDR3, the DNA is TGTGCCAGCAGTCCCGTAGCGGGAGCCTCAGATACGCAGTATTTT.

This sequence joins TRBV10-3 and TRBJ2-1, with 7 bases identical to TRBD2. Trimming cost V 2 bases and J 6 bases; bases outside gene matches: 4. The V gene's germline CDR1 is ENHRY and CDR2 SYGVKD. This CDR3 has 14 amino acids. The CDR3 bases are TGTGCCATCAGTGAGGGACTAGAAAGCAATGAGCAGTTCTTC. It encodes CAISEGLESNEQFF.

The chain has TRBV7-6 and TRBJ1-1, with TRBD1 matching over 8 bases. CDR3 length: 15 residues. V was pared by 1 base and J by 4 bases, with 5 bases of the junction left unmatched. CDR1 and CDR2 (germline): SGHVS, FNYEAQ. Here the CDR3 reads CASSLGAGGGTEAFF. CDR3 in DNA: TGTGCCAGCAGCTTAGGGGCAGGGGGCGGCACTGAAGCTTTCTTT.

The chain carries TRBV4-1 and TRBJ2-3; TRBD2 matches at 8 bases. The CDR3 length is 17 residues. The germline CDR1 and CDR2 sequences are MGHRA and YSYEKL. Losses at the gene ends were 0 bases for V and 4 bases for J; bases not matched to a gene: 9. As DNA, the CDR3 is TGCGCCAGCAGCCAAGAGGCGCCTAGCGGGTATTCAGATACGCAGTATTTT. Amino acid sequence: CASSQEAPSGYSDTQYF.

V is TRBV19 and J is TRBJ2-5; 13 bases match TRBD2. With V trimmed by 5 bases and J by 5 bases, 8 bases remained unmatched. Germline V lookup: CDR1 LNHDA, CDR2 SQIVND (reference sequence). This CDR3 is built from 16 residues. In DNA, the CDR3 is TGTGCCAGTAGTCCAACTAGCGGGAGGGGTCTGGAGACCCAGTACTTC. It yields the protein CASSPTSGRGLETQYF.

The chain couples TRBV11-2 to TRBJ2-7; D is unresolved. This CDR3 comprises 12 residues. Trimming left V 4 bases short and J 0 bases short, with 4 bases between. Germline V gene data show CDR1 as SGHAT and CDR2 as FQNNGV. The CDR3 sequence is CASSSGSYEQYF. CDR3 DNA sequence: TGTGCCAGCAGCTCGGGCTCCTACGAGCAGTACTTC.

The rearrangement joins TRBV15 to TRBJ2-5; 10 bases map to TRBD2. After removal of 1 base from V and 5 bases from J, the junction contained 10 bases not matched to a gene. The CDR3 covers 17 residues. CDR1 and CDR2 from the germline V gene are LNHNV and YYDKDF (reference sequence). The CDR3 nucleotides are TGTGCCACCAGCAGAGGGACTAGCGGCCTGGGGTGGGAGACCCAGTACTTC. Its translation: CATSRGTSGLGWETQYF.

The chain couples TRBV28 to TRBJ1-5; 9 nucleotides agree with TRBD1. Losses at the gene ends were 8 bases for V and 1 base for J; bases not matched to a gene: 9. Germline V gene lookup returns CDR1 MDHEN and CDR2 SYDVKM. This CDR3 is built from 16 residues. The CDR3 sequence is CASFPGQGLSNQPQHF. CDR3 DNA sequence: TGTGCCAGCTTTCCGGGACAGGGCCTCAGCAATCAGCCCCAGCATTTT.

This chain joins TRBV9 and TRBJ1-4; D is unclear. The length of the CDR3 is 13 residues. With 4 bases removed from V and 8 bases from J, the gap between germline ends came to 12 bases. Germline assignment: CDR1 SGDLS and CDR2 YYNGEE. The CDR3 DNA reads as TGTGCCAGCAGCCCCGATTCGGGGGAAAAACTGTTTTTT. Translating gives CASSPDSGEKLFF.

V usage is TRBV7-6 and J usage is TRBJ1-2; TRBD1 agrees at 9 bases. V lost 1 base and J lost 1; bases outside the gene matches: 1. CDR3 length equals 15 residues. The germline CDR1 and CDR2 sequences are SGHVS and FNYEAQ. The CDR3 DNA reads as TGTGCCAGCAGCTTAGGGGGACAGGGTAACTATGGCTACACCTTC. As protein: CASSLGGQGNYGYTF.

The CDR3 loop reads CASSSGGTHTDTQYF. The DNA for the CDR3 is TGCGCCAGCAGCTCCGGGGGGACACACACAGATACGCAGTATTTT. The chain combines TRBV5-1 with TRBJ2-3, with a tentative D call TRBD2 (7 bases). The CDR3 covers 15 residues. Trimming took off 3 bases at V and 2 bases at J, with 13 bases between the two ends. Germline loops: CDR1 SGHRS, CDR2 YFSETQ.